This T cell receptor (beta chain) was found in a study of human T cells and chemical hapten exposure. Study findings and constraints: Having alopecia, donors may respond immunologically unlike healthy people.

Time point given: pre-sensitization, week 0. Treatment: therapeutic diphenylcyclopropenone sensitization with weekly scalp DPC. Those who donated were patients with alopecia, 18 to 70 years of age, and suitable for DPC. The V and J ends lost 10 bases and 0 bases respectively, with 15 bases between them. The CDR3 contains 15 residues. Per the germline V gene, CDR1 is SGHTA and CDR2 is FQGNSA. TCRdb analysed the RACE reads with MiXCR anew, one entry per CDR3 protein. The sample includes some 70,000 distinct CDR3 sequences, around 9.9% of them seen just once. A remark on this clonotype: The antigen is unknown.

The chain combines TRBV7-2 with TRBJ2-2; a possible D gene is TRBD1 (6 bases). This TCR was recovered from a woman aged 45-59 years with alopecia areata. Some clones in this sample may be carry-over from other donors' samples. Sequenced material: whole blood, taken in connection with sensitization to the hapten diphenylcyclopropenone (DPC). The CDR3 region has the DNA TGTGCCACCCGCTTGGGGGCCACGAACACCGGGGAGCTGTTTTTT. Its translation is CATRLGATNTGELFF.